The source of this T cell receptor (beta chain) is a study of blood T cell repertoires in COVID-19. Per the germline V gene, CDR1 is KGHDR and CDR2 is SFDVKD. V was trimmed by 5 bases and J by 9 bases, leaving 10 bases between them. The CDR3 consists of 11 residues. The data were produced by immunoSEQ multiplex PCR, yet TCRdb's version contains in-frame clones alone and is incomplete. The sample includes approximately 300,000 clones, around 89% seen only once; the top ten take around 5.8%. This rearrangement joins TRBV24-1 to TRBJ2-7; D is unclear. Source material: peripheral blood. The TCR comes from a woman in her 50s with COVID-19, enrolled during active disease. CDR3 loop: CATSVNSMQYF. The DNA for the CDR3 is TGTGCCACCAGTGTTAACAGCATGCAGTACTTC.